This T cell receptor (beta chain) stems from a study of cytomegalovirus exposure and HLA in healthy donors. Findings and caveats of the study: Sequencing had likely introduced a cluster of highly shared sequence variants as an artifact. A later analysis, which compared TCR beta chains of equal frequency, found the HLA-associated ones more clonally expanded.

Comment on this clone: Its antigen remains unidentified.

Donors likely had unrecorded immune exposures despite being nominally healthy when sampled. Primers included in the PCR were 60 Vbeta and 13 Jbeta primers. Clones were read by immunoSEQ multiplex PCR, and TCRdb kept only the in-frame ones, dropping some. This table has 200,000 to 250,000 clones, around 80% appearing once. This sequence originates from a woman between 55 and 75 years old in good health and CMV-seropositive. The sequencing input was PBMCs.

CDR3 coding DNA: TGTGCCAGCAGAGATTTGGGACAGTCTAATGAAAAACTGTTTTTT. Its translation: CASRDLGQSNEKLFF. The chain couples TRBV2 to TRBJ1-4; 7 bases fit TRBD1. J lost 3 bases, V lost 6 bases, and 7 bases had no gene match. The CDR3 runs to 15 residues. The V gene's germline CDR1 is SNHLY and CDR2 FYNNEI. The full variable domain, rest sourced from reference TRBV2 and TRBJ1-4, is EPEVTQTPSHQVTQMGQEVILRCVPISNHLYFYWYRQILGQKVEFLVSFYNNEISEKSEIFDDQFSVERPDGSNFTLKIRSTKLEDSAMYFCASRDLGQSNEKLFFGSGTQLSVL.